This T cell receptor beta chain originates from a study of molecular identifiers for immune sequencing clone quantification. Study results and limitations: Barcode collisions between identical TCR molecules could shrink estimates of highly expanded clone sizes. In naive cells, under 1% of molecules belonged to clones above 20 RNA copies, against over 99% in effector cells.

The germline V gene has CDR1 PRHDT and CDR2 FYEKMQ (reference sequence). The CDR3 length is 16 residues. Trimming left V 4 bases short and J 3 bases short, with 16 bases between. There are a few counts of this clonotype. Its target is not known. Naive CD8 T cells were sorted as CD8+CD4-CCR7+CD45RA+. In TCRdb, the PCR reads were re-called with MiXCR into one record per CDR3 protein. Counted here are about half a million distinct CDR3 sequences, about 20% occurring once; the ten biggest clones make up about 0.8%. This chain connects TRBV13 to TRBJ1-5; D gene uncertain. Sequences were obtained from naive CD8+ T cells from blood, with Jurkat cell RNA spiked in. Specified subset: FACS-sorted CD8+CD4-CCR7+CD45RA+ naive T cells. This sequence originates from a human donor in good health. Some libraries in this study had Jurkat cell RNA spiked in. The CDR3: CASSSSQPHDNQPQHF. The CDR3 DNA reads as TGTGCCAGCAGCTCGTCCCAGCCCCATGACAATCAGCCCCAGCATTTT.